Detailed here is one T cell receptor (beta chain). This specimen belongs to a study of blood T cell repertoires in COVID-19. Study background: The United States, Italy and Spain supplied acute and convalescent COVID-19 samples. Sample material is recorded as cDNA or gDNA derived from T cells, B-cell-depleted T cells, or PBMCs.

The length of the CDR3 is 13 residues. V lost 0 bases and J lost 1, with 4 bases in between. Germline CDR1 reads SEHNR; CDR2 reads FQNEAQ (reference sequence). While infection was still active, Seattle patients were enrolled and then followed longitudinally. Original handling: Reference gene primer amplification gave estimated nucleated cell counts. Assay: immunoSEQ multiplex PCR; the TCRdb copy retains only in-frame clones and omits some. V and J calls and clone size are copied from that table; D and trimming were computed from the DNA. The data contain 270,000 or so clones, just under 90% of them singletons.

This TCR derives from a woman in her thirties with COVID-19, enrolled during active disease. V gene TRBV7-9 combines with J gene TRBJ2-7; D is unresolved. Sequenced: peripheral blood. The CDR3 DNA sequence: TGTGCCAGCAGCTTAGCCCAATCCTACGAGCAGTACTTC. This encodes CASSLAQSYEQYF.